This TCR beta chain was identified in a study of blood T cell repertoires in COVID-19. TCRdb's copy holds only in-frame clones and misses some; the assay was immunoSEQ multiplex PCR. This repertoire shows approximately 110,000 clones, 92% found once; its top ten account for approximately 2%. Trimming removed 1 base from V and 1 base from J, with 10 bases in between. The CDR3 length is 15 residues. From germline, CDR1 is LNHDA and CDR2 SQIVND (reference sequence). This receptor was taken from a man between 45 and 60 years old with COVID-19, enrolled during active disease. The genes are TRBV19 and TRBJ2-5, with D possibly matching TRBD2 (6 bases). Source material: peripheral blood. The CDR3 bases are TGTGCCAGTAGTATAGTTCTAGCGAGCCAAGAGACCCAGTACTTC. Protein: CASSIVLASQETQYF.